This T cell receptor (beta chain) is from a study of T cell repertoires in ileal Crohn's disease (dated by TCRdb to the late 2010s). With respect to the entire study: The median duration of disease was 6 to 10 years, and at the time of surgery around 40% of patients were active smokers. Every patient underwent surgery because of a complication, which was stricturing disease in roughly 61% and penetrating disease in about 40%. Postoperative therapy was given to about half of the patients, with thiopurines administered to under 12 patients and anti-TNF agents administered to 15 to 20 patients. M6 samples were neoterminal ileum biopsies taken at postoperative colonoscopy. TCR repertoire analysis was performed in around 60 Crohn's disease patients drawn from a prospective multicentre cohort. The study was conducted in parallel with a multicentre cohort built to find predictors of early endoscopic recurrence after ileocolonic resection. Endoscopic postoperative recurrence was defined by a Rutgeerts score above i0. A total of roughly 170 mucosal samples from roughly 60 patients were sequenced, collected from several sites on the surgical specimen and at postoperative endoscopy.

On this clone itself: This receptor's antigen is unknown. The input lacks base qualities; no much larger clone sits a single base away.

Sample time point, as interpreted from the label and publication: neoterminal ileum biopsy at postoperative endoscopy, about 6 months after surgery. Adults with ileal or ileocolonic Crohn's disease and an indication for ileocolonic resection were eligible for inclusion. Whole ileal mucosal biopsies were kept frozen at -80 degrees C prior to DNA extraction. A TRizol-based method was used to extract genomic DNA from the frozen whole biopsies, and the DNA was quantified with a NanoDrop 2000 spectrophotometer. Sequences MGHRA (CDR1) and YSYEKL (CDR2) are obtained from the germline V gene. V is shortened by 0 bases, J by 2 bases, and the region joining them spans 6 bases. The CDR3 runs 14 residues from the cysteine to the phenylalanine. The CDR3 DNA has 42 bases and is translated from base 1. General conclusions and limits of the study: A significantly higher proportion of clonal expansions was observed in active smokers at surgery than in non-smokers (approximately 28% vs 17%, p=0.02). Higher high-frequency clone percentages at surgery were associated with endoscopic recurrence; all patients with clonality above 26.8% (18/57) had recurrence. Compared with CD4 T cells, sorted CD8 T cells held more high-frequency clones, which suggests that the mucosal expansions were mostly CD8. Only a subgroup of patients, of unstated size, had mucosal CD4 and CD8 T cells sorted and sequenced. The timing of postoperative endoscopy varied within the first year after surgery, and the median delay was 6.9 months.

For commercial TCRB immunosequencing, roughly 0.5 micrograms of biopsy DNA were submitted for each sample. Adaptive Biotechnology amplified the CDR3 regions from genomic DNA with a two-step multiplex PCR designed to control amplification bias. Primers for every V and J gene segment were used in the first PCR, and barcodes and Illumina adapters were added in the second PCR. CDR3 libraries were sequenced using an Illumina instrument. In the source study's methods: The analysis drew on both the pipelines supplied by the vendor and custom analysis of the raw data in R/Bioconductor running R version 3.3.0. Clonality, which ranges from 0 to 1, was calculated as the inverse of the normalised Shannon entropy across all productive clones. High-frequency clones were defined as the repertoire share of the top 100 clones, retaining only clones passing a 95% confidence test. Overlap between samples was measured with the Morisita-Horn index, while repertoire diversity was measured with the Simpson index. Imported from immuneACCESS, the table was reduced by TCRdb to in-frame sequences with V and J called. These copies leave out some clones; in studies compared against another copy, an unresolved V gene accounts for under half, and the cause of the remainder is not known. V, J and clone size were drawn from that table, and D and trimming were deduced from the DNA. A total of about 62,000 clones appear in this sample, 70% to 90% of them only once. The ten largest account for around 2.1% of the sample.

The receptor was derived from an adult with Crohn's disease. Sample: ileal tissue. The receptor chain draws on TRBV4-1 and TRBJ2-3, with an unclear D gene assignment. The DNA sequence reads TGCGCCAGCAGCCAAGACCCAATCACAGATACGCAGTATTTT. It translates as CASSQDPITDTQYF.